The 9 T cell receptor beta chains presented below share a single source sample, sequenced in a study of shared clonotypes between healthy human individuals. Positively selected for CCR7, the CD45RO-negative cells used as naive CD8 cells excluded terminally differentiated effector memory CD45RA+ cells. Sequencing was performed with immunoSEQ multiplex PCR; in TCRdb, only in-frame clones are kept and a portion is missing. The sample lists around 1.9 million clones; under 95% were seen once. The sequenced material came from naive CD8+ T cells from PBMCs. The receptors come from a man aged 18 to 35 in good health. Some clones in this sample may be carry-over from other donors' samples.

This rearrangement joins TRBV27 to TRBJ2-7; D may be TRBD1 (6 bases). Trimming took 5 bases from V and 3 from J, leaving 11 bases between them. The germline V gene encodes CDR1 MNHEY and CDR2 SMNVEV (reference sequence). The CDR3 has 13 residues. The CDR3 protein is CASSPGTHYEQYF. The CDR3 DNA follows: TGTGCCAGCAGTCCCGGGACACACTACGAGCAGTACTTC.

This clone was seen more than once but under ten times. The gene calls are TRBV9 and TRBJ1-1; TRBD1 aligns across 8 bases. CDR3 length: 12 amino acids. Germline CDR1 SGDLS, CDR2 YYNGEE. J gave up 10 bases and V 3 bases, and 5 bases lay outside the gene matches. The CDR3, as DNA: TGTGCCAGCAGCGGGGACAGGCGGGGAGCTTTCTTT. Translation: CASSGDRRGAFF.

The chain has TRBV5-4 and TRBJ2-7; 8 bases agree with TRBD2. The CDR3 sequence is 14 residues long. The germline gives CDR1 SGHNT, CDR2 YYREEE (reference sequence). Germline trimming cut 4 bases from V and 3 bases from J; bases unmatched to any gene: 6. Written as DNA, the CDR3 is TGTGCCAGCAGCACCTTAGCGGGAAACTACGAGCAGTACTTC. Its translation: CASSTLAGNYEQYF.

The J gene is TRBJ2-7, the V gene TRBV27, with a weak D call TRBD1 (5 bases). CDR3 length equals 14 residues. The V end was cut by 3 bases, the J end by 3 bases, with 12 bases between. The V gene's germline CDR1 is MNHEY and CDR2 SMNVEV (reference sequence). The CDR3 loop is CASSFGWTNYEQYF. DNA for the CDR3: TGTGCCAGCAGTTTCGGATGGACAAACTACGAGCAGTACTTC.

This clone was recorded a few times. J is TRBJ1-4 and V is TRBV9; D gene uncertain. The ends were cut back, 2 bases at V and 8 bases at J, with 4 bases in the middle. Germline loops: CDR1 SGDLS, CDR2 YYNGEE. This CDR3 comprises 11 residues. CDR3: CASSVKEKLFF. The CDR3 DNA sequence: TGTGCCAGCAGCGTGAAGGAAAAACTGTTTTTT.

The DNA for the CDR3 is TGTGCCAGCAGTTTGGCGGGAGGGGTTGGGAATGAGCAGTTCTTC. The encoded protein is CASSLAGGVGNEQFF. This chain joins TRBV7-3 and TRBJ2-1, with 9 bases aligning to TRBD2. The germline CDR1 and CDR2 sequences are SGHTA and FQGTGA. CDR3 length: 15 residues. J gave up 7 bases and V 6 bases, and 10 bases lay outside the gene matches.

This chain links TRBV7-6 with TRBJ2-1, with D possibly matching TRBD2 (5 bases). CDR3 length: 15 amino acids. Germline loops: CDR1 SGHVS, CDR2 FNYEAQ. Trimming pared 4 bases from V and 9 bases from J, leaving 19 bases between. CDR3 sequence (DNA): TGTGCCAGCAGCTACGTCCGGACTTCCCCTTGTGAGCAGTTCTTC. Translated, it gives CASSYVRTSPCEQFF.

The genes are TRBV28 and TRBJ1-4; D gene uncertain. V lost 3 bases and J lost 0, with 23 bases in between. Per germline, CDR1 MDHEN and CDR2 SYDVKM. This CDR3 is built from 20 residues. The CDR3 nucleotides read TGTGCCAGCAGTTTTGAAAACCCGAACCTAGACGTTGCAACTAATGAAAAACTGTTTTTT. It translates to CASSFENPNLDVATNEKLFF.

As for this clone: Other DNA sequences within the sample encode an identical CDR3. V usage is TRBV20-1 and J usage is TRBJ2-2; D gene uncertain. The CDR3 loop spans 11 amino acids. V dropped 3 bases and J dropped 3 bases, with 2 bases sitting between them. Germline V gives CDR1 DFQATT, CDR2 SNEGSKA (reference sequence). Here the CDR3 DNA reads TGCAGTGCTAGGGACACCGGGGAGCTGTTTTTT. Amino acid sequence: CSARDTGELFF.